The rows below give T cell receptor beta chains drawn from one sample of a study of identical twins. One entry per CDR3 protein results from TCRdb running MiXCR on the 5' RACE reads. The sample has hundreds of thousands of distinct CDR3 sequences; about 12% are singletons. This sample also appeared in a second study, on yellow fever vaccine responses in identical twins.

Sequenced sample: CD8+ T cells sorted from blood. These receptors were obtained from a woman aged 18-35 years in good health. CDR3s leave out the opening cysteine and the closing phenylalanine or tryptophan. The order of the fields is CDR3 protein, J gene, V gene, CDR3 length.

CDR3 protein: ASSYSGGDTDTQY; J gene: TRBJ2-3; V gene: TRBV12-3/TRBV12-4; CDR3 length: 13
CDR3 protein: ASSSIGGYEQY; J gene: TRBJ2-7; V gene: TRBV25-1; CDR3 length: 11
CDR3 protein: AISESLTDTQY; J gene: TRBJ2-3; V gene: TRBV10-3; CDR3 length: 11
CDR3 protein: ASSPPTSEGYEQY; J gene: TRBJ2-7; V gene: TRBV18; CDR3 length: 13
CDR3 protein: ASSRGVHQPQH; J gene: TRBJ1-5; V gene: TRBV25-1; CDR3 length: 11
CDR3 protein: SAGPLLNTEAF; J gene: TRBJ1-1; V gene: TRBV29-1; CDR3 length: 11
CDR3 protein: ASSRIGDEQY; J gene: TRBJ2-7; V gene: TRBV12-3/TRBV12-4; CDR3 length: 10
CDR3 protein: ASSYSPSGTTYEQY; J gene: TRBJ2-7; V gene: TRBV6-5; CDR3 length: 14
CDR3 protein: ASSLMREGLLFGETQY; J gene: TRBJ2-5; V gene: TRBV11-1; CDR3 length: 16
CDR3 protein: ASSSGVGGDTQY; J gene: TRBJ2-3; V gene: TRBV11-3; CDR3 length: 12
CDR3 protein: ASSPLSGTPGELF; J gene: TRBJ2-2; V gene: TRBV7-9; CDR3 length: 13
CDR3 protein: ASTQGLKRVAKNIQY; J gene: TRBJ2-4; V gene: TRBV3-1; CDR3 length: 15